The source of this T cell receptor (beta chain) is a study of blood T cell repertoires in COVID-19. Looking at the study overall: The United States, Italy and Spain supplied acute and convalescent COVID-19 samples. PBMCs, B-cell-depleted T cells, or T cells were the source of the cDNA or gDNA that made up the material.

The CDR3 is made up of 11 amino acids. Trimming left V 4 bases short and J 9 bases short, with 12 bases between. Germline assignment: CDR1 SQVTM and CDR2 ANQGSEA. In the original analysis: Amplified reference gene primers provided the basis for estimating nucleated cell counts. The protocol was immunoSEQ multiplex PCR, while the TCRdb copy is restricted to in-frame clones and leaves out a portion. V and J calls plus clone size are reproduced from that table; the DNA served to infer D and trimming. The sample has roughly 110,000 clones; 75% to 85% are singletons. Patients of the Seattle cohort, enrolled during active infection, were followed longitudinally.

The gene calls are TRBV29-1 and TRBJ2-5, with D possibly matching TRBD2 (5 bases). Sequencing was performed on peripheral blood. The clonotype originates from a man at least 80 years old with COVID-19, enrolled during active disease. The CDR3 reads CSVVVREAQYF. The CDR3 region has the DNA TGCAGCGTTGTGGTGAGGGAAGCCCAGTACTTC.